The source of this T cell receptor beta chain is a study of blood T cell repertoires in COVID-19 (dated by TCRdb to between 2020 and 2021). Regarding the research as a whole: Samples covering the acute and convalescent phases of COVID-19 were provided by collaborators in the United States, Italy and Spain. The prospective study material was composed of cDNA or gDNA derived from T cells, B-cell-depleted T cells, or PBMCs. The dataset comprised deeply sampled blood TCRbeta repertoires from subjects exposed to, actively infected with, or recovered from COVID-19. The repertoires were released in a freely available public database meant as a resource for research on the immune response to SARS-CoV-2. Samples came from the ongoing ImmuneRACE study (first 160 participants) plus 1,254 subjects from 6 global collaborators. The sample metadata nearly always contained a de-identified subject ID, COVID-19 status, age in years and sex. Where HLA class I and class II types were available, the types were taken from metadata supplied by the sample provider, not from assay-based typing.

TCRbeta CDR3 regions were amplified from genomic DNA using the immunoSEQ Assay, a bias-controlled multiplex PCR. The authors processed their data as follows. Nucleated cell counts per sample were estimated from amplification of reference gene primers within the assay. To quantify the absolute abundance of each unique TCRbeta CDR3 rearrangement, sequence reads were collapsed and filtered. For each sample, productive Simpson clonality was calculated as the square root of Simpson's diversity index over productive rearrangements. Held by TCRdb, this immuneACCESS table contains in-frame sequences only and omits some clones. Under half of the omission traces to an unresolved V gene where checked; the cause of the rest is unknown. V and J calls and clone size are as listed in that table; D and trimming were resolved from the DNA. The sample profile shows 200,000 to 300,000 clones; around 84% of them were found once. The top ten constitute 4.2% of the sample.

With regard to this clone: The antigen it recognizes is unknown. No base quality information exists; no much larger clone differs at one position.

Ends trimmed: V by 1 base, J by 3 bases; bases unmatched to a gene: 15. As encoded in the germline V gene, CDR1 is SGHTA while CDR2 is FQGTGA. The CDR3, from cysteine to phenylalanine, totals 19 residues. The CDR3 DNA has 57 bases and is translated from base 1. Broad study findings and their caveats: Clinical and demographic metadata were provided uncurated, with the amount varying by source and participant.

Whole blood was collected in K2EDTA tubes by collaborating institutions according to the institutions' own protocols. For TCRbeta analysis, collaborators shipped samples as frozen whole blood, isolated PBMCs, or DNA extracted from either of those sample types. Specimen: peripheral blood. Here the chain combines TRBV7-3 and TRBJ2-7; TRBD2 aligns with 10 central bases. This sequence was found in a man in his sixties with acute or convalescent COVID-19. The CDR3 protein: CASSLIQHLAGGRGYEQYF. The sequenced DNA: TGTGCCAGCAGCTTAATCCAACATTTAGCGGGGGGTCGAGGCTACGAGCAGTACTTC.